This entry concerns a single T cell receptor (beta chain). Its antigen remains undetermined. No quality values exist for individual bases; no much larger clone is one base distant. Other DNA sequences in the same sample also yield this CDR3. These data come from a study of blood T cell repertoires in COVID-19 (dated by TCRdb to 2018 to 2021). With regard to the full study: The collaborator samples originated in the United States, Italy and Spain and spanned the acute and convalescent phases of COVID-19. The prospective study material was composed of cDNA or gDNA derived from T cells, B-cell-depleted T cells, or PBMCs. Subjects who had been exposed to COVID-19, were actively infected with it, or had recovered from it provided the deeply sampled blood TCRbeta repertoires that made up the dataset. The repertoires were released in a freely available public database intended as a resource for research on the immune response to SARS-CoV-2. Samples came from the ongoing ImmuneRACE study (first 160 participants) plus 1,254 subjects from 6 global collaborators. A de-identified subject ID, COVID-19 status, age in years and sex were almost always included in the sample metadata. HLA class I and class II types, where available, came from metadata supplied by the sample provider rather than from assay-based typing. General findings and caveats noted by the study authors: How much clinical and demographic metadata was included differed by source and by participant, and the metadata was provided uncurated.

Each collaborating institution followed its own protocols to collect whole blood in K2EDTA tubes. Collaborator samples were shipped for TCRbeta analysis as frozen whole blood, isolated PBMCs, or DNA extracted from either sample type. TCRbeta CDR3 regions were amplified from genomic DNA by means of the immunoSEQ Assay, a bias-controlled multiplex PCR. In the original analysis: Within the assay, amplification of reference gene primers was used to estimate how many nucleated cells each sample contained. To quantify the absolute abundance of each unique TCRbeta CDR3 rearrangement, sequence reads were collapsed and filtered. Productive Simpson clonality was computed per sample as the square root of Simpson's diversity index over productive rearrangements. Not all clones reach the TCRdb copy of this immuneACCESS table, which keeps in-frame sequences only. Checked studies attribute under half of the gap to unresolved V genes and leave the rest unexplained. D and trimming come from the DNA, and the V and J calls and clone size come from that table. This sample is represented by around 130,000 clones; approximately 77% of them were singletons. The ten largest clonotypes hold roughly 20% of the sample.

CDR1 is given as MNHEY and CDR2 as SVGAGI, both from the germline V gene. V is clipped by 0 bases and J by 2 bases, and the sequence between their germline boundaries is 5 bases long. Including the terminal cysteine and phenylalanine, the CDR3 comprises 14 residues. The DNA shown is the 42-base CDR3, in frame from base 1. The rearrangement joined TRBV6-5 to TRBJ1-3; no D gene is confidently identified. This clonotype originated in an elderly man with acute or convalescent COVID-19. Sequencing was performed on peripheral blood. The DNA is TGTGCCAGCAGTTACTCGAGAACTGGAAACACCATATATTTT. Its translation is CASSYSRTGNTIYF.